These T cell receptor beta chains were read from a single sample in a study of human T cells and chemical hapten exposure. TCRdb itself ran the 5' RACE reads through MiXCR, one entry per CDR3 protein. This sample has 150,000 or so distinct CDR3 sequences; around 4.1% occur once, and the top ten carry over 1.3%. Every receptor here comes from a female donor in good health. CDR3s include the opening cysteine and the closing phenylalanine or tryptophan. Each record gives: CDR3 DNA, CDR3 protein, J gene, clone size, D gene, V gene. The D gene is left open where the match is weak. The size entry is marked missing in some rows and otherwise reads once, few, many or a size class.

cdr3_nt: TGTGCCAGCATCGGTACCGGGACCACAAATTCACCCCTCCACTTT
cdr3_aa: CASIGTGTTNSPLHF
j_call: TRBJ1-6
clone_size: few
d_call: .
v_call: TRBV7-9

cdr3_nt: TGTGCCAGCATCCGCGGCAGGGGGCATGGCTACACCTTC
cdr3_aa: CASIRGRGHGYTF
j_call: TRBJ1-2
clone_size: many
d_call: TRBD1
v_call: TRBV11-2

cdr3_nt: TGCGCCAGCAGCCAAGCGGGGGGGCGTACCGGGGAGCTGTTTTTT
cdr3_aa: CASSQAGGRTGELFF
j_call: TRBJ2-2
clone_size: .
d_call: TRBD2
v_call: TRBV4-3

cdr3_nt: TGTGCCAGCAGCTTAGAGGGACGAGGGTATTTT
cdr3_aa: CASSLEGRGYF
j_call: TRBJ2-3
clone_size: .
d_call: .
v_call: TRBV7-2

cdr3_nt: TGCGCCAGCAGCCAAGAGGTTCCCGGGTACAATGAGCAGTTCTTC
cdr3_aa: CASSQEVPGYNEQFF
j_call: TRBJ2-1
clone_size: many
d_call: .
v_call: TRBV4-3

cdr3_nt: TGCGCCAGCAGCCAAGATCTAATGGTCGATGGGGCCAACGTCCTGACTTTC
cdr3_aa: CASSQDLMVDGANVLTF
j_call: TRBJ2-6
clone_size: many
d_call: .
v_call: TRBV4-3

cdr3_nt: TGTGCCAGCACTGAGGTTGACCGCGACGCCAGCGAGCAGTACTTC
cdr3_aa: CASTEVDRDASEQYF
j_call: TRBJ2-7
clone_size: many
d_call: .
v_call: TRBV6-2/TRBV6-3

cdr3_nt: TGCAGTGCTCACGGTCGGGACGGGGGAACCTACAATGAGCAGTTCTTC
cdr3_aa: CSAHGRDGGTYNEQFF
j_call: TRBJ2-1
clone_size: many
d_call: .
v_call: TRBV20-1

cdr3_nt: TGCGCCAGCAGCTCGGGCGGGATTGGCTCTGGAAACACCATATATTTT
cdr3_aa: CASSSGGIGSGNTIYF
j_call: TRBJ1-3
clone_size: .
d_call: .
v_call: TRBV5-1

cdr3_nt: TGTGCCAGCAGCTTAGAACTAGGCAGAGACTACACCGGGGAGCTGTTTTTT
cdr3_aa: CASSLELGRDYTGELFF
j_call: TRBJ2-2
clone_size: many
d_call: .
v_call: TRBV7-2

cdr3_nt: TGTGCCATCGGTGGGGATCAGCCCCAGCATTTT
cdr3_aa: CAIGGDQPQHF
j_call: TRBJ1-5
clone_size: few
d_call: .
v_call: TRBV10-3

cdr3_nt: TGTGCCAGCAGGCTTAGGGGTGGACTGCAGAACACCGGGGAGCTGTTTTTT
cdr3_aa: CASRLRGGLQNTGELFF
j_call: TRBJ2-2
clone_size: medium-sized
d_call: .
v_call: TRBV13

cdr3_nt: TGCAGTGCTTACCGGGACAAAAACAATGAGCAGTTCTTC
cdr3_aa: CSAYRDKNNEQFF
j_call: TRBJ2-1
clone_size: many
d_call: .
v_call: TRBV20-1

cdr3_nt: TGCGCCAGCAGCCCGGGACAGGAAGGCAATGAGCAGTTCTTC
cdr3_aa: CASSPGQEGNEQFF
j_call: TRBJ2-1
clone_size: many
d_call: TRBD1
v_call: TRBV5-1

cdr3_nt: TGTGCCAGCAGCGCGCGGGGGACTAGCGGGGTGAGGGAGTTCTTC
cdr3_aa: CASSARGTSGVREFF
j_call: TRBJ2-1
clone_size: many
d_call: TRBD2
v_call: TRBV9

cdr3_nt: TGCGCCAGCAGCCAAGATCCCAGACAGGAATGGAATTCACCCCTCCACTTT
cdr3_aa: CASSQDPRQEWNSPLHF
j_call: TRBJ1-6
clone_size: many
d_call: .
v_call: TRBV4-3

cdr3_nt: TGTGCCAGCAGCCCACGTACAGACGAGCAGTACTTC
cdr3_aa: CASSPRTDEQYF
j_call: TRBJ2-7
clone_size: few
d_call: .
v_call: TRBV7-9

cdr3_nt: TGTGCCAGCAGCCGCCGAGGACAGGGTCGAACTAATGAAAAACTGTTTTTT
cdr3_aa: CASSRRGQGRTNEKLFF
j_call: TRBJ1-4
clone_size: many
d_call: TRBD1
v_call: TRBV28

cdr3_nt: TGTGCCAGCAGCCAAGGATGGTTACAGTTCTTC
cdr3_aa: CASSQGWLQFF
j_call: TRBJ2-1
clone_size: many
d_call: .
v_call: TRBV14

cdr3_nt: TGTGCCAGCAGCAAGACAGGGAACTATGGCTACACCTTC
cdr3_aa: CASSKTGNYGYTF
j_call: TRBJ1-2
clone_size: many
d_call: TRBD1
v_call: TRBV7-2

cdr3_nt: TGCAGTGCTAGCGAGTACAGTAGCAATCAGCCCCAGCATTTT
cdr3_aa: CSASEYSSNQPQHF
j_call: TRBJ1-5
clone_size: .
d_call: .
v_call: TRBV20-1

cdr3_nt: TGTGCCAGCAGTTACTTAGCAGCCTCCTATAATTCACCCCTCCACTTT
cdr3_aa: CASSYLAASYNSPLHF
j_call: TRBJ1-6
clone_size: .
d_call: .
v_call: TRBV6-2/TRBV6-3

cdr3_nt: TGTGCCAGCAGTTACCCATCCCAGGGTTCAGGTGGCTACACCTTC
cdr3_aa: CASSYPSQGSGGYTF
j_call: TRBJ1-2
clone_size: many
d_call: .
v_call: TRBV6-6

cdr3_nt: TGTGCCAGCAGCCAAGTATTAGCGGGGGGATCCGCTTTCTACAATGAGCAGTTCTTC
cdr3_aa: CASSQVLAGGSAFYNEQFF
j_call: TRBJ2-1
clone_size: many
d_call: TRBD2
v_call: TRBV3-1

cdr3_nt: TGTGCCAGCAGCCAGACCCCCTGGGGGGGGATGAACACTGAAGCTTTCTTT
cdr3_aa: CASSQTPWGGMNTEAFF
j_call: TRBJ1-1
clone_size: many
d_call: .
v_call: TRBV14

cdr3_nt: TGTGCCAGCAGCTTCCGAGTTCCTGTCTATGGCTACACCTTC
cdr3_aa: CASSFRVPVYGYTF
j_call: TRBJ1-2
clone_size: .
d_call: .
v_call: TRBV3-1

cdr3_nt: TGTGCCAGCAGCCGCGGACGGAGCTCTGGGGCCAACGTCCTGACTTTC
cdr3_aa: CASSRGRSSGANVLTF
j_call: TRBJ2-6
clone_size: many
d_call: .
v_call: TRBV7-8

cdr3_nt: TGTGCCAGCAGGACGTTTGGGCTCGTCCAACAAGAGACCCAGTACTTC
cdr3_aa: CASRTFGLVQQETQYF
j_call: TRBJ2-5
clone_size: many
d_call: .
v_call: TRBV6-2/TRBV6-3

cdr3_nt: TGCAGCGTTGAAGACATTGGGGGACAGGGGCCAACGGGGGAAAAACTGTTTTTT
cdr3_aa: CSVEDIGGQGPTGEKLFF
j_call: TRBJ1-4
clone_size: many
d_call: TRBD1
v_call: TRBV29-1

cdr3_nt: TGTGCCAGCAGTGAAGCGCTTGGCGGGTTGTTGGGGGCCAACGTCCTGACTTTC
cdr3_aa: CASSEALGGLLGANVLTF
j_call: TRBJ2-6
clone_size: many
d_call: .
v_call: TRBV2

cdr3_nt: TGTGCCAGCCAAGGACAGTCCAGAGAGACCCAGTACTTC
cdr3_aa: CASQGQSRETQYF
j_call: TRBJ2-5
clone_size: many
d_call: .
v_call: TRBV2